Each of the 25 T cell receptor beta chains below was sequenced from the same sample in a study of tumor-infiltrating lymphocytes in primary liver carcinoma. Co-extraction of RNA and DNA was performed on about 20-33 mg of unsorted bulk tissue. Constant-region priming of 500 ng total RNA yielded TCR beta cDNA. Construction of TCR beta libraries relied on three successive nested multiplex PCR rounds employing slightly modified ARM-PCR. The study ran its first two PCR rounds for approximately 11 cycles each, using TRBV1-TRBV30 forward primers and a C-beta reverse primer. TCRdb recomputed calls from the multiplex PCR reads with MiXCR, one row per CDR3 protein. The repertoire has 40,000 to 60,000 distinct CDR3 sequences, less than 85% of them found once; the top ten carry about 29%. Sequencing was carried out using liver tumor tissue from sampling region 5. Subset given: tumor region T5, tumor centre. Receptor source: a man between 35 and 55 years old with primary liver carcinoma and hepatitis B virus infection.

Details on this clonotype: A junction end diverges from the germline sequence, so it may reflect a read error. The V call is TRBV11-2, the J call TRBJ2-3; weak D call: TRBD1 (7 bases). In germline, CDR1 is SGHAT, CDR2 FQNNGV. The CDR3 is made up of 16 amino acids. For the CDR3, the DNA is TGTGCAAGCAGCCCGCAGGGGGGCAGGGGCACAGATACGCAGTATTTT. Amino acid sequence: CASSPQGGRGTDTQYF.

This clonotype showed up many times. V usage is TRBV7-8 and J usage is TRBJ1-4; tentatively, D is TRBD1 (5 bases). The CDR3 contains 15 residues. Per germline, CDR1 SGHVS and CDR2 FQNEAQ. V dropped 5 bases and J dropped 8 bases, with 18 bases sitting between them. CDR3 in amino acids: CASSPLEGRGEKLFF. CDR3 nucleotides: TGTGCCAGCAGCCCGCTGGAGGGGCGAGGCGAAAAACTGTTTTTT.

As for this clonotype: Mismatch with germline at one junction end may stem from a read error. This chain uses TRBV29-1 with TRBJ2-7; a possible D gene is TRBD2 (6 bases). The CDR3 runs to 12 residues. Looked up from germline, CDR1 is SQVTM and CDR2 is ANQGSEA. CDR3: CSDRGCGDEHYF. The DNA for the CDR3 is TGCAGTGACCGAGGGTGCGGGGACGAGCACTACTTC.

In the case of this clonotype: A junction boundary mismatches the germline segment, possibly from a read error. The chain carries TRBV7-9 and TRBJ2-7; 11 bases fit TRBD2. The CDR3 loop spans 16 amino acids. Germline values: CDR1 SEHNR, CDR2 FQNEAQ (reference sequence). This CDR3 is CASSLAGTSGRYEQYF. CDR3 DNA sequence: TGTGCCAGCAGCTTAGCAGGAACTAGCGGGAGATACGAGCAGTATTTC. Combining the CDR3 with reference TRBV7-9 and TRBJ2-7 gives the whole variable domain DTGVSQNPRHKITKRGQNVTFRCDPISEHNRLYWYRQTLGQGPEFLTYFQNEAQLEKSRLLSDRFSAERPKGSFSTLEIQRTEQGDSAMYLCASSLAGTSGRYEQYFGPGTRLTVT.

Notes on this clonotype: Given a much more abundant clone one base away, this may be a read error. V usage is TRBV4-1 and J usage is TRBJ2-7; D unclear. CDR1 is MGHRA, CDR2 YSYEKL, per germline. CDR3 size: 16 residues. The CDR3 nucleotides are TGCGTCAGCAGCCTCCTGCCCCCCCCCAACTCCTACGAGCAGTACTTC. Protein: CVSSLLPPPNSYEQYF.

This CDR3 is CASSQGTGRTYEQYF. DNA for the CDR3: TGTGCCAGCAGCCAAGGGACAGGGAGAACCTACGAGCAGTACTTC. The V and J genes are TRBV11-2 and TRBJ2-7; TRBD1 matches at 9 bases. Germline CDR1 and CDR2: SGHAT and FQNNGV. The CDR3 spans 15 residues. V shed 5 bases and J 2 bases; nucleotides not matched to a gene: 7.

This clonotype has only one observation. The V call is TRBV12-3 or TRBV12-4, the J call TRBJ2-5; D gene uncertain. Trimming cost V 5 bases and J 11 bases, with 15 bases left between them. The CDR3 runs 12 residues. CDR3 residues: CASSPPGLAQYF. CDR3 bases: TGTGCCAGCAGTCCACCGGGTTTGGCTCAGTACTTC.

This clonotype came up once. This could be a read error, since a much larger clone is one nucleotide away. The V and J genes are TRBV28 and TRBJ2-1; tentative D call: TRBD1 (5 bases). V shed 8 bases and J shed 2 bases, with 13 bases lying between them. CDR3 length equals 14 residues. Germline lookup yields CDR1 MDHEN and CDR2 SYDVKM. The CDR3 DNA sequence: TGTGCCAGCCAGGGATACGGTCCCTACAATGAGCAGTTCTTC. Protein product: CASQGYGPYNEQFF.

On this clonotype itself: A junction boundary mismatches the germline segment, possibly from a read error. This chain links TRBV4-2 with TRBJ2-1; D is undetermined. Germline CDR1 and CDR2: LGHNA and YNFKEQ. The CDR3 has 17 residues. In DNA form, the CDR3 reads TGTGCCAGCGGCCAAGATATTGTCCCCTCCCTAAACAATGAACAGTTCTTC. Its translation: CASGQDIVPSLNNEQFF.

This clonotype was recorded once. The DNA for the CDR3 is TGTGCCAGCAGTGACCCTTGGACTAGCGGTTCCGGGGAGACCCAGTACTTC. Translated: CASSDPWTSGSGETQYF. The gene calls are TRBV6-1 and TRBJ2-5, with 10 bases fitting TRBD2. V gave up 3 bases and J gave up 5 bases; unmatched junction bases: 12. CDR3 size: 17 residues. Germline CDR1 and CDR2: MNHNS and SASEGT.

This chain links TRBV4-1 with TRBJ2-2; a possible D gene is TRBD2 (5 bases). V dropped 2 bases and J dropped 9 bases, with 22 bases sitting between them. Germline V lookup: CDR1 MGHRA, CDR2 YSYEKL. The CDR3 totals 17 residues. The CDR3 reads CASSQPDSVTNTRELFF. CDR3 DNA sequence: TGCGCCAGCAGCCAACCTGATAGCGTGACGAATACCAGGGAGCTGTTTTTT.

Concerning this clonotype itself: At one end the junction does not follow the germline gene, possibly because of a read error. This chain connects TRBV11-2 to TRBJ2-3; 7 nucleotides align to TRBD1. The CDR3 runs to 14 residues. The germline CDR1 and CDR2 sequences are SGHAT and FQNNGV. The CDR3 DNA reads TGTACCAGCAACTTTCGGGACAGTACAGATACGCAGTATTTT. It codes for CTSNFRDSTDTQYF.

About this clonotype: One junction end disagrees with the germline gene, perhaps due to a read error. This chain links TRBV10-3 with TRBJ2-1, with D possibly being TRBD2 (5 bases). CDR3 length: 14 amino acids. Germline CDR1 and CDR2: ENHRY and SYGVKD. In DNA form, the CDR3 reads TGTGCCATCAGTCCCACGGCGACCCGGGATGAGCGGTTCTTC. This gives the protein CAISPTATRDERFF.

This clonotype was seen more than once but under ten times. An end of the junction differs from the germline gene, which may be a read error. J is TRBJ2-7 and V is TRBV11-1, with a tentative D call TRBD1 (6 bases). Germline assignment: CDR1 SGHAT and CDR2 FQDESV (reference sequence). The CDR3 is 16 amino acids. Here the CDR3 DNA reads TGTGCCGGCAGCTTAGTGGGGGCAGGTTACTCCTACGAGCAGTACTTC. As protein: CAGSLVGAGYSYEQYF. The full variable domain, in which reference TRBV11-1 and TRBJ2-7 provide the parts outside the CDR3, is EAEVAQSPRYKITEKSQAVAFWCDPISGHATLYWYRQILGQGPELLVQFQDESVVDDSQLPKDRFSAERLKGVDSTLKIQPAELGDSAMYLCAGSLVGAGYSYEQYFGPGTRLTVT.

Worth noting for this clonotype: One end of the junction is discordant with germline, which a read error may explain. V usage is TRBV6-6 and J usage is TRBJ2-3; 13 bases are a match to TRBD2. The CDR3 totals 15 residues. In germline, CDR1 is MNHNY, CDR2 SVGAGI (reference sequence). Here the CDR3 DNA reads TGTCCCAGCAGCAGACTAGCGGGAGGAGAAGTTACGCAGTATTTT. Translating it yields CPSSRLAGGEVTQYF.

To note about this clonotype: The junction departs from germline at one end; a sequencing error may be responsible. This chain's CDR3 is CASSRNLNTGELSF. The CDR3 region has the DNA TGTGCCAGTAGTCGCAACTTGAACACCGGGGAGCTGTCTTTT. The rearrangement joins TRBV12-3 or TRBV12-4 to TRBJ2-2; D is possibly TRBD2 (5 bases). CDR3 length: 14 amino acids.

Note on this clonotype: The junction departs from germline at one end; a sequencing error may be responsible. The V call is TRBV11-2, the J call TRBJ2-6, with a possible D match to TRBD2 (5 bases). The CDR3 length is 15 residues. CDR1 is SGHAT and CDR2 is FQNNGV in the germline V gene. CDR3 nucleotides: TGTGCCAGCAGCAATGGACTCTTTAGGGCCAACGTCCCGACTTTC. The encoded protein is CASSNGLFRANVPTF.

For the CDR3, the DNA is TGTGCCAGTAGCCTACTTGGGACAGGGGCTTACAATGAGCAGTTCTTC. This gives the protein CASSLLGTGAYNEQFF. The chain employs TRBV19 and TRBJ2-1, with 10 bases aligning to TRBD1. The CDR3 length is 16 residues. Germline CDR1 and CDR2: LNHDA and SQIVND (reference sequence). V was pared by 6 bases and J by 4 bases, with 9 bases of the junction left unmatched.

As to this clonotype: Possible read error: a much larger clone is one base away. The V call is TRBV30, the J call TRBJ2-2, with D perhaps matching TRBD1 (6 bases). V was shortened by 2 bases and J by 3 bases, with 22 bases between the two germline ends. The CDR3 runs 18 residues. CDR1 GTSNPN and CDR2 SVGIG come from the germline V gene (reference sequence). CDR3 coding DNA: TGTGCCTGGAGTCGTAGAACAGGGATCCCCCCCTACACCGGGGAGCTGTTTTTT. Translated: CAWSRRTGIPPYTGELFF.

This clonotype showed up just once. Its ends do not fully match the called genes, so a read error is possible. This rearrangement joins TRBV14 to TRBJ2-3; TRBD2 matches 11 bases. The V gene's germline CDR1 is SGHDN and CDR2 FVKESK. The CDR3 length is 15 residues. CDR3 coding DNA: TGTGCCAGCGGCCAAGCGACTAGCGGGATAGATACGCAGTATTTT. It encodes CASGQATSGIDTQYF.

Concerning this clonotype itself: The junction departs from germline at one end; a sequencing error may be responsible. CDR3 nucleotides: TGTGCCAGCAGTCCTACAGGGTTCGGGGCCAACGTCCCGACTTTC. It codes for CASSPTGFGANVPTF. The chain uses TRBV6-6 and TRBJ2-6; maybe TRBD1 (6 bases). CDR1 and CDR2 from the germline V gene are MNHNY and SVGAGI (reference sequence). The CDR3 runs to 15 residues.

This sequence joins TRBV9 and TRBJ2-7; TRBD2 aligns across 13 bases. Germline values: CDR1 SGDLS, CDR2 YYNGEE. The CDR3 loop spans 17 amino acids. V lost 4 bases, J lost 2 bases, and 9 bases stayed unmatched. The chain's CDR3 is CASSPRTSGSVPYEQYF. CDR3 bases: TGTGCCAGCAGCCCCCGGACTAGCGGGAGTGTGCCCTACGAGCAGTACTTC.

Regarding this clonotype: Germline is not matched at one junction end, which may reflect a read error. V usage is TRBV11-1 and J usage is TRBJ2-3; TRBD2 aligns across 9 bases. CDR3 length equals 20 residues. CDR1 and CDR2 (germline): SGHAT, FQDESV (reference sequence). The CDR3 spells CASSSGYGVVAGVSGDTHYF. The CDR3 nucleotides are TGTGCCAGCAGCTCAGGCTACGGAGTCGTAGCGGGAGTTTCTGGAGATACGCATTATTTT.

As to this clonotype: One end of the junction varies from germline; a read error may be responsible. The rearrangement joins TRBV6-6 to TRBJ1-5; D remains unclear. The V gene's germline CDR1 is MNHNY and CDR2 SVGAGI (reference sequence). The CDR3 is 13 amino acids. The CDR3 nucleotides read TGTGTCAGCAGTTCCAGTAAAAATCAGCCCCGGCATTTT. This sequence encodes CVSSSSKNQPRHF.

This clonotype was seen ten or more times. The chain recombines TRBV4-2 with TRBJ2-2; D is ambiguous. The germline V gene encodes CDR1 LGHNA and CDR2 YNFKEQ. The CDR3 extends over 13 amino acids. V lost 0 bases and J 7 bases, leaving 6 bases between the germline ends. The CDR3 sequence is CASSQEKGGELFF. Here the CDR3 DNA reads TGTGCCAGCAGCCAAGAAAAGGGCGGGGAGCTGTTTTTT.